This T cell receptor beta chain was sequenced for a study of blood T cell repertoires in COVID-19. Clinical history reported by participants formed the basis on which cohorts were assigned. Symptom resolution, clearance, or two negative PCRs marked the recovered donors of Cohort 3. This table comes from immunoSEQ multiplex PCR, and its TCRdb copy is limited to in-frame clones, with some not included. The sample includes 200,000 or so clones, 70% to 85% seen only once; the top ten take approximately 1.8%. V gave up 10 bases and J gave up 0 bases, with 18 bases separating them. Per germline, CDR1 MNHNY and CDR2 SVGAGI (reference sequence). The CDR3 is made up of 15 amino acids.

The sequenced sample consisted of PBMCs or T cells enriched from blood (not recorded which). This clonotype was sampled from a man in his fifties or sixties who had recovered from COVID-19. The chain combines TRBV6-6 with TRBJ1-2; perhaps TRBD1 as D (6 bases). The CDR3 here is CATVPLDSANYGYTF. CDR3 sequence (DNA): TGTGCCACCGTCCCCCTGGACAGCGCTAACTATGGCTACACCTTC.